A selection of T cell receptor beta chains follows, all from one sample in a study of blood T cell repertoires in COVID-19. Profiling relied on immunoSEQ multiplex PCR, and the TCRdb table lists in-frame clones only, not all of them. This sample has 240,000 or so clones, with around 86% found just once. Specimen: peripheral blood. The receptor set was obtained from a man at least 80 years old with acute or convalescent COVID-19. The CDR3 runs from the conserved cysteine through the conserved F or W. Each record gives: V gene, J gene, CDR3 protein.

>TRBV2|TRBJ2-5
CASSSGDRALETQYF
>TRBV5-1|TRBJ2-7
CASFPGDHSYEQYF
>TRBV19|TRBJ1-2
CASSARQGMTYYGYTF
>TRBV28|TRBJ1-1
CASSLSGSGETEAFF
>TRBV18|TRBJ2-7
CASSPAYGSNSYEQYF
>TRBV6-2/TRBV6-3|TRBJ2-7
CASSPDRDSYEQYF
>TRBV3-1/TRBV3-2|TRBJ1-5
CASSPTGSNQPQHF
>TRBV5-8|TRBJ2-1
CASSWDSSSQFF
>TRBV12-3/TRBV12-4|TRBJ1-2
CASSWTGHGYTF
>TRBV19|TRBJ1-5
CASSQGQGASQPQHF
>TRBV7-2|TRBJ1-5
CASSLVGGRNNQPQHF
>TRBV27|TRBJ2-3
CASSRTSANPSTDTQYF
>TRBV28|TRBJ2-7
CASRPGQGYEQYF
>TRBV5-4|TRBJ2-3
CASSDGGARREDTQYF
>TRBV27|TRBJ2-2
CASSLQSRGGNTGELFF
>TRBV3-1/TRBV3-2|TRBJ2-7
CASSQVRREGPPSSDEQYF
>TRBV19|TRBJ2-5
CASSTSGGRQETQYF
>TRBV10-2|TRBJ1-1
CASSESNGNTEAFF
>TRBV18|TRBJ1-5
CASSLGQGSNQPQHF
>TRBV5-1|TRBJ2-1
CASSLGGQTNYNEQFF
>TRBV6-2/TRBV6-3|TRBJ1-5
CASSYEGRSNQPQHF
>TRBV28|TRBJ1-1
CASGRVNTEAFF
>TRBV7-9|TRBJ2-6
CASSLGTAGANVLTF
>TRBV19|TRBJ2-5
CASKGTGVEGETQYF
>TRBV2|TRBJ2-3
CASSYSSDTQYF
>TRBV7-8|TRBJ2-7
CASSFRQGALGREQYF
>TRBV9|TRBJ1-6
CASSQSPGQGVYSPLHF
>TRBV9|TRBJ1-6
CASSETGTGSSPLHF
>TRBV4-2|TRBJ1-1
CASSQDGGFTEAFF
>TRBV5-4|TRBJ2-7
CASSSTGRDDEQYF
>TRBV3-1/TRBV3-2|TRBJ1-2
CASSRDGGGAYGYTF
>TRBV7-2|TRBJ1-5
CASSSQGFGNQPQHF
>TRBV19|TRBJ2-5
CASSYRQGAQETQYF
>TRBV20-1|TRBJ1-1
CSASKQGRNTEAFF
>TRBV5-1|TRBJ1-5
CASSLAGTENQPQHF
>TRBV5-1|TRBJ2-3
CASSQGLAGGKDTQYF
>TRBV5-1|TRBJ2-5
CASSLGQGQETQYF
>TRBV15|TRBJ2-5
CATSHRQVGETQYF
>TRBV7-9|TRBJ2-1
CASSPLAGDYNEQFF
>TRBV6-6|TRBJ1-1
CASSYSSGEAFF